This entry is about one TCR beta chain. This clone's antigen is unknown. Within one base of it there is no much larger clone, and no base qualities were kept. TCR beta libraries were generated from genomic DNA with the immunoSEQ kit, following the manufacturer's recommendations. For library preparation, a first multiplex PCR was performed with proprietary primers, followed by a second PCR in which unique barcodes were added, and bead cleanups were performed after each round. Each sample batch included a kit-provided positive control reaction and a negative control reaction. The final libraries were assessed on an Agilent 4200 TapeStation D1000 ScreenTape, pooled by volume, and quantified by qPCR. Sequencing was performed on an Illumina NextSeq500 using a MidOutput 150-cycle cartridge, with 156 Read1 cycles, 15 Index1 cycles, and the kit custom primers. The pooled library was loaded at about 0.96 pM, and about 20% PhiX control was spiked in. The study's processing was this. Vendor-processed data were analyzed in R, with a clonotype defined as all T cells sharing the same CDR3 nucleotide sequence. In the clone abundance analyses, frequencies in each sample were normalized to that sample's 10,000 most abundant clones. Public T cell clones, which averaged fewer than five per sample, were removed prior to analysis. Tumor-enriched clonotypes and baseline blood-enriched clonotypes were defined as those with an abundance difference of at least 32-fold between compartments. A beta-binomial differential abundance model was applied to find clonotypes that expanded or contracted between blood time points. The Baroni-Urbani and Buser coefficient was used to measure tumor-blood repertoire similarity, and groups were compared with two-tailed Wilcoxon tests in R. Not all clones reach the TCRdb copy of this immuneACCESS table, which keeps in-frame sequences only. Checked studies attribute under half of the gap to unresolved V genes and leave the rest unexplained. That table gives V, J and clone size, and the DNA gave D and trimming. For this sample the table gives around 160,000 clones, of which about 85% were detected only once. Of the sample, 4.1% is held by the ten largest clones.

This sample was included in a study of radiation and T cells in renal cell carcinoma (dated by TCRdb to the early 2020s). Looking at the study overall: Samples came from a clinical trial, in which primary renal cell carcinomas received 15 Gy stereotactic body radiation therapy followed by nephrectomy 4 weeks later. In total, 53 samples underwent TCR beta sequencing: some 25 tumors plus 27 peripheral blood samples. Across all 53 samples, under 5,000,000 unique CDR3 nucleotide sequences encoding about 2.4 million unique CDR3 amino acid sequences were identified.

On the study overall, not on this receptor specifically: Tracking of blood repertoire dynamics stopped at about 4 weeks after treatment, with no follow-up past that point. The single-armed trial design could not address effects of radiation dose or scheduling on the TCR repertoire. In blood, the top tumor clonotypes increased between baseline and 2 weeks post-radiation and then shrank by 4 weeks, which suggests that tumor-resident clones expanded only transiently. Because pretreatment tumor biopsies were not available, the study could not determine whether clonotypes were already present within the tumor at baseline.

The time point label corresponds to: baseline pretreatment blood. Interpreted using the paper, the treatment or condition label stands for: 15 Gy SBRT to primary tumor, nephrectomy 4 weeks later. To follow tumor-enriched clonotypes, serial peripheral blood was collected from radiation-treated patients at baseline and at 2 weeks and 4 weeks after SBRT. Every patient's renal cell carcinoma showed clear cell pathology. The QIAamp DNA Blood Mini Kit (Qiagen) was used to prepare genomic DNA for TCR sequencing. The analyses included only samples that passed all quality control checks. Sequences were derived from blood, sampled from a patient whose treatment included radiotherapy and nephrectomy. This TCR was sampled from a woman between 65 and 79 years old with renal cell carcinoma.

The CDR3 has the sequence CASSLGHTDTQYF. The bases read TGTGCCAGCAGTTTAGGCCACACAGATACGCAGTATTTT. The rearranged chain carries TRBV27 and TRBJ2-3; the D gene is unclear. The CDR3 measures 13 amino acids from cysteine to phenylalanine. Only the CDR3 DNA stays, 39 bases, in frame from base 1. Trimming costs V 2 bases and J 2 bases, and their ends lie 5 bases apart. The germline V gene (reference sequence) gives CDR1 as MNHEY and CDR2 as SMNVEV.